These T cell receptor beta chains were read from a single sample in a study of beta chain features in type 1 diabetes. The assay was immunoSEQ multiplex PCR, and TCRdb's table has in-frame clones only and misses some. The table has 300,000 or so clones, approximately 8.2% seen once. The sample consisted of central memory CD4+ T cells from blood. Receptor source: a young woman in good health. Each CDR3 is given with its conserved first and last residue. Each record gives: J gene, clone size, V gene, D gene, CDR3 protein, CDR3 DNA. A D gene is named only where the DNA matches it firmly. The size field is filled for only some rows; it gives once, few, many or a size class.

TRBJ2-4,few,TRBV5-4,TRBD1,CASSSPGQGVKNIQYF,TGTGCCAGCAGCTCACCGGGACAGGGAGTCAAAAACATTCAGTACTTC
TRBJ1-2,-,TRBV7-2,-,CASSQDRSGPYYGYTF,TGCGCCAGCAGCCAAGATCGGTCAGGGCCTTACTATGGCTACACCTTC
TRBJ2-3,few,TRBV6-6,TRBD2,CASNSAGVGTDTQYF,TGTGCCAGCAACTCAGCGGGAGTAGGCACAGATACGCAGTATTTT
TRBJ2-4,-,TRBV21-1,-,CASSKARRNIEIAKNIQYF,TGTGCCAGCAGCAAAGCGCGTCGTAACATCGAGATAGCCAAAAACATTCAGTACTTC
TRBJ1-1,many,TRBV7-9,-,CASSLSRTEEAFF,TGTGCCAGCAGCTTGAGCAGGACAGAGGAGGCTTTCTTT
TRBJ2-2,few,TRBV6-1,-,CASRGGRVLGGELFF,TGTGCCAGCAGAGGAGGCAGGGTATTGGGCGGGGAGCTGTTTTTT
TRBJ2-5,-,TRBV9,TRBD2,CASSPISGSGNQETQYF,TGTGCCAGCAGCCCCATTTCGGGTAGCGGGAACCAAGAGACCCAGTACTTC
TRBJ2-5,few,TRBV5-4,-,CASSLETGRETQYF,TGTGCCAGCAGCTTGGAAACCGGCAGAGAGACCCAGTACTTC
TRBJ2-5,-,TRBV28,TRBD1,CASSPQDRVLAQYF,TGTGCCAGCAGTCCTCAAGACAGGGTTCTGGCCCAGTACTTC
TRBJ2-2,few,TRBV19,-,CASSVRDSLGELFF,TGTGCCAGTAGTGTACGGGACTCTCTCGGGGAGCTGTTTTTT
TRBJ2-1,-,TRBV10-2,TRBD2,CASSESLAGVYKQFF,TGCGCCAGCAGTGAGTCTCTAGCGGGAGTATATAAGCAGTTCTTC
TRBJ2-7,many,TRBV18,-,CASSPDQASEQYF,TGTGCCAGCTCACCAGATCAGGCTTCCGAGCAGTACTTC
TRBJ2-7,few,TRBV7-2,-,CASSLHRSYEQYF,TGTGCCAGCAGCCTACACCGATCCTACGAGCAGTACTTC
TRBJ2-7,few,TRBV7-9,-,CASSQENSYEQYF,TGTGCCAGCAGCCAAGAAAACTCCTACGAGCAGTACTTC
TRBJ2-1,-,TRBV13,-,CASSQGVEQFF,TGTGCCAGCAGCCAAGGGGTTGAGCAGTTCTTC
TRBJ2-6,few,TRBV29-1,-,CSVGVGNSGANVLTF,TGCAGCGTCGGCGTCGGGAACTCTGGGGCCAACGTCCTGACTTTC
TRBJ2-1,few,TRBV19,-,CASSIAPSSYNEQFF,TGTGCCAGTAGTATAGCCCCGAGCTCCTACAATGAGCAGTTCTTC
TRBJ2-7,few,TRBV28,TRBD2,CASRGAGGGAEQYF,TGTGCCAGCAGAGGAGCGGGAGGCGGGGCCGAGCAGTACTTC
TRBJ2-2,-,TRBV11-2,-,CASSFVEDTGELFF,TGTGCCAGCAGCTTTGTAGAGGACACCGGGGAGCTGTTTTTT
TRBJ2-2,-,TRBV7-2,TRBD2,CASSPRGSGTGELFF,TGTGCCAGCAGCCCCCGCGGGAGTGGAACCGGGGAGCTGTTTTTT
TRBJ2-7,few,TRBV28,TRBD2,CASSVAGAYEQYF,TGTGCCAGCAGCGTAGCGGGAGCCTACGAGCAGTACTTC
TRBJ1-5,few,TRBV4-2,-,CASSQEGRIDQPQHF,TGTGCCAGCAGCCAAGAAGGGCGGATAGATCAGCCCCAGCATTTT
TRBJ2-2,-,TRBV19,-,CASNRDTGELFF,TGTGCCAGTAACCGGGACACCGGGGAGCTGTTTTTT
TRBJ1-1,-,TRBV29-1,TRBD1,CSVPGQGPGREAFF,TGCAGCGTCCCGGGACAGGGGCCAGGAAGGGAAGCTTTCTTT
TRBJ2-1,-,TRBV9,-,CASSPRGGRGDNEQFF,TGTGCCAGCAGCCCCAGAGGGGGAAGGGGGGACAATGAGCAGTTCTTC
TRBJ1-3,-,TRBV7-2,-,CASSLSGNSGNTIYF,TGTGCCAGCAGCTTAAGTGGCAACTCTGGAAACACCATATATTTT
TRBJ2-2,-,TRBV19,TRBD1,CASSIRGRNTGELFF,TGTGCCAGTAGTATAAGGGGGCGCAACACCGGGGAGCTGTTTTTT
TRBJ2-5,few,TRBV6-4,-,CAPTQPGPLWETQYF,TGTGCCCCCACCCAGCCGGGGCCTTTGTGGGAGACCCAGTACTTC
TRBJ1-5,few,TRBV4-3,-,CASSQDATRGGGQPQHF,TGCGCCAGCAGCCAAGACGCGACACGGGGTGGGGGTCAGCCCCAGCATTTT
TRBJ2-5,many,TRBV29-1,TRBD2,CSVEKAGVRETQYF,TGCAGCGTTGAAAAAGCGGGAGTTCGAGAGACCCAGTACTTC
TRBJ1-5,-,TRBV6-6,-,CASSYSRQINQPQHF,TGTGCCAGCAGTTACTCGAGGCAGATAAATCAGCCCCAGCATTTT
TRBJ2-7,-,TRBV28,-,CASSRRSLGSYEQYF,TGTGCCAGCAGTCGAAGGTCCCTTGGCTCCTACGAGCAGTACTTC
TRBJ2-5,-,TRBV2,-,CASTQDLEETQYF,TGTGCCAGCACCCAGGATCTGGAAGAGACCCAGTACTTC
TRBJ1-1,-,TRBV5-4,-,CASSLAGTFGAFF,TGTGCCAGCAGCTTGGCCGGAACGTTCGGAGCTTTCTTT
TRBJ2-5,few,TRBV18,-,CASSPPRETQYF,TGTGCCAGCTCACCACCGAGGGAGACCCAGTACTTC
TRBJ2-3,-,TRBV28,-,CASSLPPTDTQYF,TGTGCCAGCAGTTTACCCCCGACAGATACGCAGTATTTT